Presented here are 28 T cell receptor beta chains from one specimen sequenced in a study of shared clonotypes between healthy human individuals. TCRdb keeps only in-frame clones here, not all; method: immunoSEQ multiplex PCR. The sample shows more than 1.2 million clones, around 98.5% of them seen only once. The sample taken for sequencing was naive CD4+ T cells sorted from blood. Subset given: CD45RA+ positively selected. These receptors were collected from a man aged 25 to 40 in good health.

The chain recombines TRBV6-5 with TRBJ1-5; D is possibly TRBD1 (6 bases). V was cut by 7 bases and J by 3 bases, with 10 bases left in between. The CDR3 runs to 13 residues. Germline CDR1 reads MNHEY; CDR2 reads SVGAGI. Here the CDR3 DNA reads TGTGCCAGCAAACAGGGTCTCAATCAGCCCCAGCATTTT. Residues: CASKQGLNQPQHF.

Concerning this clone: Other DNA sequences from this sample encode an identical CDR3 as well. The CDR3 bases are TGTGCCAGCTCACCGAGGACAGGGGGGACTGAAGCTTTCTTT. Residues: CASSPRTGGTEAFF. V and J are TRBV18 and TRBJ1-1; 10 bases align to TRBD1. J gave up 5 bases and V 3 bases, and 3 bases lay outside the gene matches. Per germline, CDR1 KGHSH and CDR2 LQKENI. This CDR3 is 14 amino acids long.

This chain links TRBV18 with TRBJ2-7; D may be TRBD2 (5 bases). The length of the CDR3 is 16 residues. Germline V gene sequence: CDR1 KGHSH, CDR2 LQKENI. V lost 3 bases, J lost 0 bases, and 15 bases lay in between. The CDR3 loop reads CASSPLGSGISYEQYF. In DNA form, the CDR3 reads TGTGCCAGCTCACCCTTGGGGAGCGGAATCTCCTACGAGCAGTACTTC.

This clone came up once. The chain carries TRBV4-2 and TRBJ2-6, with 9 bases identical to TRBD1. Trimming removed 0 bases from V and 4 bases from J; junction bases left unmatched: 10. Germline V gene data show CDR1 as LGHNA and CDR2 as YNFKEQ. The CDR3 has 19 residues. This chain's CDR3 is CASSQDPRDRADGANVLTF. DNA for the CDR3: TGTGCCAGCAGCCAAGATCCTCGGGACAGGGCTGACGGGGCCAACGTCCTGACTTTC.

This clone was counted a single time. The chain recombines TRBV7-9 with TRBJ1-2; D remains ambiguous. Germline lookup yields CDR1 SEHNR and CDR2 FQNEAQ (reference sequence). This CDR3 comprises 12 residues. The ends were cut back, 4 bases at V and 8 bases at J, with 11 bases in the middle. CDR3 in amino acids: CASSSNSGGYTF. For the CDR3, the DNA is TGTGCCAGCAGCTCCAACAGTGGCGGCTACACCTTC.

CDR3 DNA: TGTGCCACCAAAGGCGTAGGGCAGCCCCAGCATTTT. Encoded protein: CATKGVGQPQHF. The chain has TRBV19 and TRBJ1-5; D unclear. Trimming pared 10 bases from V and 7 bases from J, leaving 14 bases between. Germline V lookup: CDR1 LNHDA, CDR2 SQIVND (reference sequence). CDR3 length: 12 amino acids.

The rearrangement joins TRBV29-1 to TRBJ2-5; 7 nucleotides align to TRBD2. This CDR3 comprises 13 residues. With V trimmed by 4 bases and J by 5 bases, 7 bases remained unmatched. Germline CDR1 and CDR2: SQVTM and ANQGSEA. The CDR3 sequence: CSVGGGPVETQYF. CDR3 in DNA: TGCAGCGTTGGGGGGGGTCCGGTTGAGACCCAGTACTTC.

V gene TRBV18 combines with J gene TRBJ2-1, with 10 bases that match TRBD2. Trimming removed 2 bases from V and 1 base from J; junction bases left unmatched: 11. This CDR3 is 19 amino acids long. Per the germline V gene, CDR1 is KGHSH and CDR2 is LQKENI. The CDR3 DNA reads as TGTGCCAGCTCACCAAAGTCGATAGCGGGAGGCTCATCCTACAATGAGCAGTTCTTC. Amino acid sequence: CASSPKSIAGGSSYNEQFF.

The gene calls are TRBV2 and TRBJ1-5; perhaps TRBD1 as D (6 bases). With 4 bases removed from V and 4 bases from J, the gap between germline ends came to 11 bases. Germline CDR1 is SNHLY and CDR2 is FYNNEI. The CDR3 loop spans 14 amino acids. CDR3: CASSVAGANQPQHF. For the CDR3, the DNA is TGTGCCAGCAGTGTGGCGGGGGCAAATCAGCCCCAGCATTTT.

The rearrangement uses TRBV9 and TRBJ2-2, with D possibly TRBD2 on 6 matching bases. Trimming took 0 bases from V and 5 from J, leaving 11 bases between them. Germline-derived CDR1 and CDR2 are SGDLS and YYNGEE. CDR3 length: 15 residues. CDR3 bases: TGTGCCAGCAGCGTAGAGGGTGGGAGGACCGGGGAGCTGTTTTTT. It yields the protein CASSVEGGRTGELFF.

V is TRBV11-3 and J is TRBJ2-3, with TRBD2 identical over 12 bases. The germline V gene has CDR1 SGHNT and CDR2 YENEEA. Trimming at V came to 0 bases and at J to 4 bases, leaving 11 bases not matched to a gene. The CDR3 has 19 residues. In nucleotides, the CDR3 is TGTGCCAGCAGCTTAGATGGCCTAGCGGGAGGGCCCGAGGCAGATACGCAGTATTTT. Translated, it gives CASSLDGLAGGPEADTQYF.

The chain combines TRBV6-8 with TRBJ2-7; D perhaps matches TRBD1 (5 bases). Germline lookup yields CDR1 MNHGY and CDR2 SAAAGT. Trimming cost V 10 bases and J 0 bases, with 22 bases left between them. CDR3 size: 16 residues. The CDR3 loop is CAKDPQGSPSSYEQYF. The CDR3 region has the DNA TGTGCCAAGGATCCCCAGGGTAGTCCCTCCTCCTACGAGCAGTACTTC.

The V gene is TRBV28, the J gene TRBJ2-1; no definite D call. This CDR3 region has 12 residues. Germline CDR1 is MDHEN and CDR2 is SYDVKM. Trimming left V 4 bases short and J 10 bases short, with 11 bases between. CDR3 amino acids: CASSSAWTEQFF. Here the CDR3 DNA reads TGTGCCAGCAGTTCAGCTTGGACGGAGCAGTTCTTC. Drawing the rest from reference TRBV28 and TRBJ2-1, the complete variable domain is DVKVTQSSRYLVKRTGEKVFLECVQDMDHENMFWYRQDPGLGLRLIYFSYDVKMKEKGDIPEGYSVSREKKERFSLILESASTNQTSMYLCASSSAWTEQFFGPGTRLTVL.

This chain uses TRBV6-6 with TRBJ2-5; tentative D call: TRBD2 (5 bases). Trimming stripped 7 bases from V and 1 base from J, with 13 bases between. Per germline, CDR1 MNHNY and CDR2 SVGAGI (reference sequence). CDR3 length: 14 amino acids. The chain's CDR3 is CASKKPGTQETQYF. CDR3 in DNA: TGTGCCAGCAAAAAGCCGGGAACCCAAGAGACCCAGTACTTC.

The V gene is TRBV13, the J gene TRBJ2-7; 7 positions agree with TRBD2. V was pared by 5 bases and J by 7 bases, with 14 bases of the junction left unmatched. The germline CDR1 and CDR2 sequences are PRHDT and FYEKMQ (reference sequence). This CDR3 region has 15 residues. The DNA for the CDR3 is TGTGCCAGCAGCGGGCGGAGAAGCGGGGAACGAGAGCAGTACTTC. Residues: CASSGRRSGEREQYF.

The chain recombines TRBV15 with TRBJ2-7; 9 nucleotides match TRBD1. CDR3 length: 16 amino acids. The V and J ends lost 4 bases and 3 bases, in that order; junction bases with no gene match: 10. Per the germline V gene, CDR1 is LNHNV and CDR2 is YYDKDF (reference sequence). The CDR3 DNA follows: TGTGCCACCAGCAAAAGACCCGGGACAGGGAACTACGAGCAGTACTTC. Its translation: CATSKRPGTGNYEQYF.

This chain links TRBV4-3 with TRBJ2-1; D remains unclear. Germline CDR1 is LGHNA and CDR2 is YSLEER. The CDR3 consists of 13 residues. The germline V and J ends were trimmed by 1 base and 7 bases, with 8 bases remaining between them. The CDR3 DNA follows: TGCGCCAGCAGCCAAGTTGAAGGGAATGAGCAGTTCTTC. This gives the protein CASSQVEGNEQFF.

The chain is built from TRBV18 and TRBJ2-7; D not certain. This CDR3 spans 16 amino acids. V gave up 5 bases and J gave up 4 bases, with 21 bases separating them. CDR1 is KGHSH and CDR2 is LQKENI in the germline V gene. CDR3 loop: CASSSPSIGNSYEQYF. In nucleotides, the CDR3 is TGTGCCAGCTCATCCCCTAGTATTGGGAACTCTTACGAGCAGTACTTC.

The sample holds one count of this clone. V usage is TRBV9 and J usage is TRBJ2-2, with 11 bases identical to TRBD2. CDR3 size: 16 residues. From germline, CDR1 is SGDLS and CDR2 YYNGEE. Trimming at V came to 3 bases and at J to 7 bases, leaving 8 bases not matched to a gene. The CDR3 loop reads CASSDRSGRAYGELFF. Here the CDR3 DNA reads TGTGCCAGCAGCGACCGTAGCGGGAGGGCCTACGGGGAGCTGTTTTTT.

The CDR3 DNA is TGTGCCAGCAGCTTAGAAGGCTCGCCAGGCACCCACGCGGCCCAGTACTTC. Translation gives CASSLEGSPGTHAAQYF. The V call is TRBV11-2, the J call TRBJ2-5; D is ambiguous. The CDR3 spans 17 residues. Trimming shortened V by 0 bases and J by 9 bases, and 23 bases separated the two germline ends. Germline V gene lookup returns CDR1 SGHAT and CDR2 FQNNGV.

This chain uses TRBV18 with TRBJ1-2, with 8 positions matching TRBD1. The CDR3 loop spans 14 amino acids. The V and J ends lost 5 bases and 8 bases, in that order; junction bases with no gene match: 10. Per the germline V gene, CDR1 is KGHSH and CDR2 is LQKENI. For the CDR3, the DNA is TGTGCCAGCTCAGAAACGGGACAGGCAAGAGGCTACACCTTC. Its protein is CASSETGQARGYTF. The entire variable domain, with the rest obtained from reference TRBV18 and TRBJ1-2, is as follows: NAGVMQNPRHLVRRRGQEARLRCSPMKGHSHVYWYRQLPEEGLKFMVYLQKENIIDESGMPKERFSAEFPKEGPSILRIQQVVRGDSAAYFCASSETGQARGYTFGSGTRLTVV.

The chain couples TRBV9 to TRBJ2-3, with 9 bases lining up with TRBD1. After removal of 4 bases from V and 4 bases from J, the junction contained 13 bases not matched to a gene. The CDR3 length is 17 residues. From germline, CDR1 is SGDLS and CDR2 YYNGEE. CDR3 sequence: CASSTRGPGQGADTQYF. In nucleotides, the CDR3 is TGTGCCAGCAGCACGAGAGGTCCGGGACAGGGAGCAGATACGCAGTATTTT. The full variable domain, with the rest looked up from reference TRBV9 and TRBJ2-3, is DSGVTQTPKHLITATGQRVTLRCSPRSGDLSVYWYQQSLDQGLQFLIQYYNGEERAKGNILERFSAQQFPDLHSELNLSSLELGDSALYFCASSTRGPGQGADTQYFGPGTRLTVL.

The chain is built from TRBV6-4 and TRBJ2-3; D remains unclear. The V gene's germline CDR1 is MRHNA and CDR2 SNTAGT. This CDR3 contains 13 residues. Trimming pared 9 bases from V and 0 bases from J, leaving 10 bases between. CDR3 amino acids: CASRSASTDTQYF. CDR3 DNA sequence: TGTGCCAGTCGGAGCGCTAGCACAGATACGCAGTATTTT.

The CDR3 DNA is TGTGCCAGCAGTTTATTACCCCCACCTAGCACAGATACGCAGTATTTT. Its protein is CASSLLPPPSTDTQYF. The rearrangement uses TRBV27 and TRBJ2-3; D is uncertain. This CDR3 has 16 residues. The germline gives CDR1 MNHEY, CDR2 SMNVEV (reference sequence). The V end was cut by 1 base, the J end by 0 bases, with 11 bases between.

The chain recombines TRBV9 with TRBJ1-4; possibly TRBD1 for D (5 bases). CDR1 SGDLS and CDR2 YYNGEE come from the germline V gene. The CDR3 has 17 residues. V was trimmed by 5 bases and J by 13 bases, leaving 30 bases between them. The CDR3 region is CASRVLAGRCPIEGLFF. The CDR3 bases are TGTGCCAGCAGAGTGTTGGCAGGGCGCTGTCCAATTGAAGGACTGTTTTTT. Full variable domain (rest looked up from reference TRBV9 and TRBJ1-4): DSGVTQTPKHLITATGQRVTLRCSPRSGDLSVYWYQQSLDQGLQFLIQYYNGEERAKGNILERFSAQQFPDLHSELNLSSLELGDSALYFCASRVLAGRCPIEGLFFGSGTQLSVL.

V gene TRBV11-3 combines with J gene TRBJ2-7; 8 nucleotides match TRBD1. With 2 bases clipped from V and 3 bases from J, the junction kept 6 bases outside the gene matches. Per the germline V gene, CDR1 is SGHNT and CDR2 is YENEEA. CDR3 size: 15 residues. The CDR3 DNA sequence: TGTGCCAGCAGCTTATGGACAGGGCCTAACTACGAGCAGTACTTC. It encodes CASSLWTGPNYEQYF.

This rearrangement joins TRBV2 to TRBJ2-7, with D possibly being TRBD1 or TRBD2 (5 bases each). CDR1 is SNHLY and CDR2 is FYNNEI in the germline V gene. V shed 4 bases and J shed 1 base, with 11 bases lying between them. The CDR3 covers 14 residues. The CDR3 loop is CASSVRDGSYEQYF. CDR3 nucleotide sequence: TGTGCCAGCAGTGTCCGGGACGGTTCCTACGAGCAGTACTTC.

This chain uses TRBV5-4 with TRBJ1-1; 7 nucleotides agree with TRBD1. Germline CDR1 SGHNT, CDR2 YYREEE (reference sequence). V trimming: 2 bases; J trimming: 4 bases; junction bases outside the gene matches: 8. This CDR3 comprises 15 residues. CDR3 nucleotides: TGTGCCAGCAGCTTATCAAACAGGGGTGGCACTGAAGCTTTCTTT. This codes for CASSLSNRGGTEAFF.